Listed below are T cell receptor beta chains from one sample, sequenced in a study of cytomegalovirus exposure and HLA in healthy donors. Using immunoSEQ multiplex PCR, the repertoire was profiled, and TCRdb retains in-frame clones only, with some absent. The table includes about 120,000 clones, 55% to 65% detected once. The sequencing sample was made of PBMCs. The receptors derive from a man aged 40-55 years in good health and CMV-seropositive. Both conserved end residues are part of each CDR3. A D gene is named only where the DNA matches it firmly. Not every row has a clone size; where given, it reads once, few, many or a size class.

CDR3 protein: CASSHSNTGELFF; CDR3 DNA: TGTGCCAGCAGCCACTCGAACACCGGGGAGCTGTTTTTT; clone size: .; V gene: TRBV7-9; D gene: .; J gene: TRBJ2-2
CDR3 protein: CASSQDTLAGMNTEAFF; CDR3 DNA: TGTGCCAGCAGCCAAGATACCCTGGCAGGGATGAACACTGAAGCTTTCTTT; clone size: few; V gene: TRBV4-2; D gene: .; J gene: TRBJ1-1
CDR3 protein: CASSQLSGANVLTF; CDR3 DNA: TGCGCCAGCAGCCAATTATCTGGGGCCAACGTCCTGACTTTC; clone size: .; V gene: TRBV4-3; D gene: .; J gene: TRBJ2-6
CDR3 protein: CASSWRGGAGWETQYF; CDR3 DNA: TGTGCCAGCAGCTGGAGAGGGGGGGCGGGGTGGGAGACCCAGTACTTC; clone size: .; V gene: TRBV5-6; D gene: .; J gene: TRBJ2-5
CDR3 protein: CASSLLTLTGTEAFF; CDR3 DNA: TGTGCCAGCAGCTTATTAACCCTTACGGGGACTGAAGCTTTCTTT; clone size: .; V gene: TRBV11-2; D gene: .; J gene: TRBJ1-1
CDR3 protein: CASSTTSWANEQFF; CDR3 DNA: TGTGCCAGTAGTACGACTAGTTGGGCCAATGAGCAGTTCTTC; clone size: .; V gene: TRBV19; D gene: .; J gene: TRBJ2-1
CDR3 protein: CASSLTRGTEAFF; CDR3 DNA: TGTGCCAGCAGCTTAACCCGGGGTACTGAAGCTTTCTTT; clone size: .; V gene: TRBV11-2; D gene: .; J gene: TRBJ1-1
CDR3 protein: CASSSGPGLQGYTF; CDR3 DNA: TGCGCCAGCAGCTCTGGCCCAGGGCTTCAGGGCTACACCTTC; clone size: .; V gene: TRBV5-1; D gene: .; J gene: TRBJ1-2
CDR3 protein: CATLSRDYGYTF; CDR3 DNA: TGTGCCACCCTTAGTCGGGACTATGGCTACACCTTC; clone size: .; V gene: TRBV27; D gene: .; J gene: TRBJ1-2
CDR3 protein: CASSEPGGTNEKLFF; CDR3 DNA: TGTGCCAGCAGTGAACCGGGGGGAACTAATGAAAAACTGTTTTTT; clone size: few; V gene: TRBV6-1; D gene: .; J gene: TRBJ1-4
CDR3 protein: CASSPREGAAPYEQYF; CDR3 DNA: TGTGCCAGCAGCCCCCGGGAGGGGGCCGCTCCGTACGAGCAGTACTTC; clone size: few; V gene: TRBV9; D gene: .; J gene: TRBJ2-7
CDR3 protein: CASRPGTGGDEKLFF; CDR3 DNA: TGCGCCAGCAGGCCAGGGACAGGGGGCGATGAAAAACTGTTTTTT; clone size: .; V gene: TRBV5-1; D gene: TRBD1; J gene: TRBJ1-4
CDR3 protein: CASTPGYGTEAFF; CDR3 DNA: TGTGCCAGCACCCCGGGGTATGGTACTGAAGCTTTCTTT; clone size: .; V gene: TRBV27; D gene: .; J gene: TRBJ1-1
CDR3 protein: CASSLSGLAGYYEQYF; CDR3 DNA: TGTGCCAGCAGTTTATCGGGCCTAGCGGGATACTACGAGCAGTACTTC; clone size: .; V gene: TRBV27; D gene: TRBD2; J gene: TRBJ2-7
CDR3 protein: CASSILGADGPEQFF; CDR3 DNA: TGTGCCAGTAGTATATTAGGGGCTGACGGACCCGAGCAGTTCTTC; clone size: few; V gene: TRBV19; D gene: .; J gene: TRBJ2-1
CDR3 protein: CASRPRDRGQETQYF; CDR3 DNA: TGTGCCAGCAGGCCTAGGGACAGAGGCCAAGAGACCCAGTACTTC; clone size: .; V gene: TRBV27; D gene: TRBD1; J gene: TRBJ2-5
CDR3 protein: CASSLSSGGYNEQFF; CDR3 DNA: TGTGCCAGCAGTTTATCCAGCGGGGGGTACAATGAGCAGTTCTTC; clone size: .; V gene: TRBV25-1; D gene: TRBD2; J gene: TRBJ2-1
CDR3 protein: CASSLHGGQPQHF; CDR3 DNA: TGTGCCAGCAGTTTACACGGTGGTCAGCCCCAGCATTTT; clone size: .; V gene: TRBV28; D gene: .; J gene: TRBJ1-5
CDR3 protein: CASSGGQAGGLLQYF; CDR3 DNA: TGTGCCAGCAGCGGAGGCCAAGCGGGAGGTCTCCTTCAGTACTTC; clone size: .; V gene: TRBV28; D gene: TRBD2; J gene: TRBJ2-4
CDR3 protein: CASSLERTYEQYF; CDR3 DNA: TGTGCCAGCAGCTTGGAGCGGACCTACGAGCAGTACTTC; clone size: once; V gene: TRBV7-9; D gene: .; J gene: TRBJ2-7
CDR3 protein: CASTTTGGGEETQYF; CDR3 DNA: TGTGCCAGTACCACCACCGGAGGAGGTGAAGAGACCCAGTACTTC; clone size: .; V gene: TRBV19; D gene: .; J gene: TRBJ2-5
CDR3 protein: CASSKGTGLSYEQYF; CDR3 DNA: TGTGCCAGCAGTAAAGGGACAGGACTCTCCTACGAGCAGTACTTC; clone size: .; V gene: TRBV6-6; D gene: TRBD1; J gene: TRBJ2-7
CDR3 protein: CASRGNYGYTF; CDR3 DNA: TGTGCCAGCAGGGGCAACTATGGCTACACCTTC; clone size: .; V gene: TRBV28; D gene: .; J gene: TRBJ1-2
CDR3 protein: CASSLRGYYGYTF; CDR3 DNA: TGTGCCAGCAGCTTAAGGGGATACTACGGCTACACCTTC; clone size: .; V gene: TRBV7-9; D gene: .; J gene: TRBJ1-2
CDR3 protein: CASNPSGGASDTQYF; CDR3 DNA: TGTGCCAGCAACCCAAGCGGGGGGGCCTCAGATACGCAGTATTTT; clone size: .; V gene: TRBV7-3; D gene: TRBD2; J gene: TRBJ2-3
CDR3 protein: CASSPQEGQETQYF; CDR3 DNA: TGTGCCAGCTCACCTCAGGAAGGACAAGAGACCCAGTACTTC; clone size: few; V gene: TRBV18; D gene: .; J gene: TRBJ2-5
CDR3 protein: CASRATGFQPQHF; CDR3 DNA: TGTGCCAGCAGAGCTACAGGGTTTCAGCCCCAGCATTTT; clone size: .; V gene: TRBV6-1; D gene: .; J gene: TRBJ1-5
CDR3 protein: CASSPLRREGHEQYF; CDR3 DNA: TGTGCCAGCAGCCCCCTCCGCCGGGAGGGCCACGAGCAGTACTTC; clone size: .; V gene: TRBV11-2; D gene: TRBD2; J gene: TRBJ2-7
CDR3 protein: CASSSGLAGGTGELFF; CDR3 DNA: TGTGCCAGCAGTTCCGGACTAGCGGGGGGCACCGGGGAGCTGTTTTTT; clone size: once; V gene: TRBV27; D gene: TRBD2; J gene: TRBJ2-2
CDR3 protein: CASSFGTGGEGEAFF; CDR3 DNA: TGTGCCAGCAGCTTTGGAACAGGGGGCGAGGGTGAAGCTTTCTTT; clone size: .; V gene: TRBV11-2; D gene: TRBD1; J gene: TRBJ1-1
CDR3 protein: CSVENVGTAYNEQFF; CDR3 DNA: TGCAGCGTTGAGAATGTGGGGACAGCTTACAATGAGCAGTTCTTC; clone size: .; V gene: TRBV29-1; D gene: TRBD1; J gene: TRBJ2-1
CDR3 protein: CASSIKRTSGSFETQYF; CDR3 DNA: TGTGCCAGCAGCATTAAGCGGACTAGCGGGAGTTTCGAGACCCAGTACTTC; clone size: .; V gene: TRBV21-1; D gene: .; J gene: TRBJ2-5
CDR3 protein: CASSPLTGIGQPQHF; CDR3 DNA: TGTGCCAGCAGCCCCCTGACAGGGATAGGTCAGCCCCAGCATTTT; clone size: .; V gene: TRBV11-2; D gene: TRBD1; J gene: TRBJ1-5
CDR3 protein: CASSLESPATLKKLFF; CDR3 DNA: TGCGCCAGCAGCTTGGAGTCGCCCGCGACTTTGAAAAAACTGTTTTTT; clone size: .; V gene: TRBV5-1; D gene: .; J gene: TRBJ1-4
CDR3 protein: CATSREKGQGRNEKLFF; CDR3 DNA: TGTGCCACCAGCAGAGAGAAGGGCCAGGGCCGTAATGAAAAACTGTTTTTT; clone size: .; V gene: TRBV15; D gene: .; J gene: TRBJ1-4
CDR3 protein: CASTLPQGAEGYTF; CDR3 DNA: TGTGCCAGCACTCTGCCACAGGGGGCGGAGGGCTACACCTTC; clone size: .; V gene: TRBV6-1; D gene: TRBD1; J gene: TRBJ1-2
CDR3 protein: CAINRGNSYEQYF; CDR3 DNA: TGTGCCATCAATAGAGGGAACTCCTACGAGCAGTACTTC; clone size: .; V gene: TRBV7-9; D gene: .; J gene: TRBJ2-7
CDR3 protein: CASSAQASNSPLHF; CDR3 DNA: TGTGCCAGCAGCGCCCAGGCAAGTAATTCACCCCTCCACTTT; clone size: .; V gene: TRBV21-1; D gene: .; J gene: TRBJ1-6
CDR3 protein: CASSLYGTGGKNQPQHF; CDR3 DNA: TGTGCCAGCAGCTTATACGGGACAGGGGGTAAAAATCAGCCCCAGCATTTT; clone size: few; V gene: TRBV7-9; D gene: TRBD1; J gene: TRBJ1-5
CDR3 protein: CASSLEFGTGNNEQFF; CDR3 DNA: TGTGCCAGCAGCTTAGAGTTCGGGACTGGGAACAATGAGCAGTTCTTC; clone size: once; V gene: TRBV7-9; D gene: .; J gene: TRBJ2-1
CDR3 protein: CASSLQDSNNEKLFF; CDR3 DNA: TGTGCCAGCAGCCTCCAGGACAGTAATAATGAAAAACTGTTTTTT; clone size: .; V gene: TRBV9; D gene: .; J gene: TRBJ1-4
CDR3 protein: CASSYLTSGSYNEQFF; CDR3 DNA: TGTGCCAGCAGCTATTTGACTAGCGGCTCCTACAATGAGCAGTTCTTC; clone size: .; V gene: TRBV7-9; D gene: TRBD2; J gene: TRBJ2-1
CDR3 protein: CSVEGQRRGRHGYTF; CDR3 DNA: TGCAGCGTTGAAGGGCAGAGGCGAGGGCGGCATGGCTACACCTTC; clone size: .; V gene: TRBV29-1; D gene: .; J gene: TRBJ1-2
CDR3 protein: CASSFQLAGGYEQYF; CDR3 DNA: TGTGCCAGCAGCTTTCAACTAGCGGGGGGATACGAGCAGTACTTC; clone size: .; V gene: TRBV5-5; D gene: TRBD2; J gene: TRBJ2-7
CDR3 protein: CASSWAGQSNEKLFF; CDR3 DNA: TGTGCCAGCAGCTGGGCGGGACAGAGTAATGAAAAACTGTTTTTT; clone size: .; V gene: TRBV5-5; D gene: TRBD1; J gene: TRBJ1-4
CDR3 protein: CASSLRPSNVNSPLHF; CDR3 DNA: TGTGCCAGCAGTTTGCGGCCCTCCAACGTCAATTCACCCCTCCACTTT; clone size: many; V gene: TRBV27; D gene: .; J gene: TRBJ1-6
CDR3 protein: CASSLEFGQGYSYEQYF; CDR3 DNA: TGTGCCAGCAGTTTAGAATTCGGGCAGGGGTACTCCTACGAGCAGTACTTC; clone size: .; V gene: TRBV28; D gene: .; J gene: TRBJ2-7
CDR3 protein: CASSLQGYLETQYF; CDR3 DNA: TGCGCCAGCAGCTTACAGGGGTATTTGGAGACCCAGTACTTC; clone size: few; V gene: TRBV5-1; D gene: TRBD1; J gene: TRBJ2-5
CDR3 protein: CASSTQSWRAYEQYF; CDR3 DNA: TGTGCCAGCAGCACCCAGTCCTGGAGGGCCTACGAGCAGTACTTC; clone size: .; V gene: TRBV21-1; D gene: .; J gene: TRBJ2-7
CDR3 protein: CASTYGAPYNQPQHF; CDR3 DNA: TGTGCCAGCACCTATGGGGCACCTTACAATCAGCCCCAGCATTTT; clone size: few; V gene: TRBV2; D gene: .; J gene: TRBJ1-5
CDR3 protein: CASRPEQGNTEAFF; CDR3 DNA: TGTGCCAGCAGGCCCGAACAGGGGAACACTGAAGCTTTCTTT; clone size: .; V gene: TRBV2; D gene: .; J gene: TRBJ1-1
CDR3 protein: CASSLTGFTGELFF; CDR3 DNA: TGCGCCAGCAGCTTGACAGGGTTCACCGGGGAGCTGTTTTTT; clone size: once; V gene: TRBV5-1; D gene: .; J gene: TRBJ2-2
CDR3 protein: CASSPGQGGSYEQYF; CDR3 DNA: TGTGCCAGCAGCCCCGGACAGGGTGGCTCCTACGAGCAGTACTTC; clone size: .; V gene: TRBV7-9; D gene: TRBD1; J gene: TRBJ2-7